Listed here are 14 T cell receptor beta chains from one sample, sequenced in a study of cytomegalovirus exposure and HLA in healthy donors. PCR involved 60 Vbeta and 13 Jbeta primers. Some clones are missing from TCRdb's copy, which holds only in-frame ones; the method was immunoSEQ multiplex PCR. The sample carries a few hundred thousand clones, around 90% recorded once. The sequenced material came from PBMCs. These receptors were obtained from a girl aged 2 to 10 in good health and CMV-seronegative.

V and J are TRBV6-5 and TRBJ2-5, with D possibly matching TRBD1 (5 bases). This CDR3 region has 13 residues. Germline V lookup: CDR1 MNHEY, CDR2 SVGAGI. Deletions cut 7 bases from V and 3 bases from J, with 12 bases between. CDR3 DNA sequence: TGTGCCAGCAATACAGGAGATAAAGAGACCCAGTACTTC. It is translated as CASNTGDKETQYF.

This clone occurred a few times. The genes are TRBV6-1 and TRBJ2-1, with D tentatively TRBD2 (6 bases). Trimming cost V 10 bases and J 3 bases, with 16 bases left between them. This CDR3 spans 14 amino acids. Germline lookup yields CDR1 MNHNS and CDR2 SASEGT. This CDR3 is CATRPASVYNEQFF. CDR3 coding DNA: TGTGCCACCCGGCCGGCTAGCGTCTACAATGAGCAGTTCTTC.

This chain links TRBV30 with TRBJ1-1; D might be TRBD1 (5 bases). CDR1 and CDR2 from the germline V gene are GTSNPN and SVGIG (reference sequence). V lost 3 bases and J 5 bases, leaving 10 bases between the germline ends. The CDR3 covers 12 residues. The CDR3 sequence: CAWRQGGTEAFF. CDR3 DNA: TGTGCCTGGAGGCAGGGAGGGACTGAAGCTTTCTTT.

The rearrangement joins TRBV30 to TRBJ1-5; 10 bases agree with TRBD1. After removal of 2 bases from V and 7 bases from J, the junction contained 2 bases not matched to a gene. From germline, CDR1 is GTSNPN and CDR2 SVGIG (reference sequence). The CDR3 totals 13 residues. The CDR3 sequence is CAWSWDRGQPQHF. Written as DNA, the CDR3 is TGTGCCTGGAGTTGGGACAGGGGCCAGCCCCAGCATTTT.

The chain is built from TRBV11-3 and TRBJ2-5, with unresolved D. The CDR3 is 13 amino acids. The V gene lost 2 bases and the J gene lost 2 bases, with 6 bases spanning the gap. The V gene's germline CDR1 is SGHNT and CDR2 YENEEA. Here the CDR3 reads CASSLPGQETQYF. The CDR3 region has the DNA TGTGCCAGCAGCTTACCCGGGCAAGAGACCCAGTACTTC. Supplemented by reference TRBV11-3 and TRBJ2-5, the full variable domain reads EAGVVQSPRYKIIEKKQPVAFWCNPISGHNTLYWYLQNLGQGPELLIRYENEEAVDDSQLPKDRFSAERLKGVDSTLKIQPAELGDSAVYLCASSLPGQETQYFGPGTRLLVL.

This chain connects TRBV7-2 to TRBJ2-1; no clear D. The germline V gene has CDR1 SGHTA and CDR2 FQGNSA. The CDR3 is made up of 13 amino acids. V was clipped by 3 bases and J by 0 bases, with 3 bases between them. The CDR3 here is CASSLSSYNEQFF. CDR3 DNA sequence: TGTGCCAGCAGCTTGAGCTCCTACAATGAGCAGTTCTTC. The variable domain in full, completed from reference TRBV7-2 and TRBJ2-1, reads GAGVSQSPSNKVTEKGKDVELRCDPISGHTALYWYRQSLGQGLEFLIYFQGNSAPDKSGLPSDRFSAERTGGSVSTLTIQRTQQEDSAVYLCASSLSSYNEQFFGPGTRLTVL.

Notes on this clone: This specimen includes other DNA sequences encoding the same CDR3. The chain combines TRBV19 with TRBJ1-4; 7 bases are shared with TRBD1. Per germline, CDR1 LNHDA and CDR2 SQIVND (reference sequence). This CDR3 spans 14 amino acids. Losses at the gene ends were 4 bases for V and 4 bases for J; bases not matched to a gene: 3. The CDR3 here is CASSTGQLNEKLFF. In nucleotides, the CDR3 is TGTGCCAGTAGTACGGGACAGCTTAATGAAAAACTGTTTTTT.

The genes are TRBV28 and TRBJ1-6; no reliable D call. The CDR3 consists of 14 residues. The germline V gene encodes CDR1 MDHEN and CDR2 SYDVKM. Trimming shortened V by 2 bases and J by 6 bases, and 8 bases separated the two germline ends. The CDR3 sequence is CASSLRVLNSPLHF. CDR3 sequence (DNA): TGTGCCAGCAGTTTAAGAGTGCTTAATTCACCCCTCCACTTT.

The chain combines TRBV19 with TRBJ2-5, with 16 bases lining up with TRBD2. The CDR3 is made up of 17 amino acids. J lost 5 bases, V lost 3 bases, and 6 bases had no gene match. Germline V gene lookup returns CDR1 LNHDA and CDR2 SQIVND (reference sequence). Written as DNA, the CDR3 is TGTGCCAGTAGTATCGGGACTAGCGGGAGGGCCGGGGAGACCCAGTACTTC. Protein product: CASSIGTSGRAGETQYF.

V and J are TRBV28 and TRBJ1-6, with 7 bases that match TRBD1. The CDR3 loop spans 15 amino acids. The ends lost 6 bases at V and 10 bases at J; junction bases unmatched: 12. The germline CDR1 and CDR2 sequences are MDHEN and SYDVKM. The CDR3 spells CASRGRGQTTSPLHF. Written as DNA, the CDR3 is TGTGCCAGCAGGGGAAGGGGACAGACCACCTCACCCCTCCACTTT.

The CDR3 here is CASSPTTPGLAPTYEQYF. The CDR3 DNA sequence: TGTGCCAGCAGCCCCACGACCCCGGGACTAGCGCCGACCTACGAGCAGTACTTC. The J gene is TRBJ2-7, the V gene TRBV27; the match to TRBD2 covers 10 bases. Per the germline V gene, CDR1 is MNHEY and CDR2 is SMNVEV (reference sequence). The CDR3 length is 18 residues. The ends lost 6 bases at V and 2 bases at J; junction bases unmatched: 16.

This clone appeared once. V is TRBV6-1 and J is TRBJ1-6; D not resolved. The germline V gene has CDR1 MNHNS and CDR2 SASEGT. Trimming took off 3 bases at V and 9 bases at J, with 15 bases between the two ends. This CDR3 spans 15 amino acids. This CDR3 is CASSDADEYGSPLHF. The CDR3 bases are TGTGCCAGCAGTGACGCGGATGAATACGGTTCACCCCTCCACTTT.

V usage is TRBV19 and J usage is TRBJ2-7, with TRBD2 identical over 10 bases. J gave up 5 bases and V 5 bases, and 12 bases lay outside the gene matches. Germline V gene lookup returns CDR1 LNHDA and CDR2 SQIVND (reference sequence). The CDR3 is 16 residues long. The CDR3 DNA reads TGTGCCAGTAGTCGAAAACTAGCGGGACTTCCCAACGAGCAGTACTTC. Translated, it gives CASSRKLAGLPNEQYF.

The chain uses TRBV7-2 and TRBJ2-2, with 8 bases lining up with TRBD2. Looked up from germline, CDR1 is SGHTA and CDR2 is FQGNSA. The CDR3 runs 14 residues. The trim removed 10 bases at V and 4 bases at J, leaving 8 bases unmatched. CDR3 in DNA: TGTGCCACCGGGGGGGTTGGGATCACCGGGGAGCTGTTTTTT. As protein: CATGGVGITGELFF.